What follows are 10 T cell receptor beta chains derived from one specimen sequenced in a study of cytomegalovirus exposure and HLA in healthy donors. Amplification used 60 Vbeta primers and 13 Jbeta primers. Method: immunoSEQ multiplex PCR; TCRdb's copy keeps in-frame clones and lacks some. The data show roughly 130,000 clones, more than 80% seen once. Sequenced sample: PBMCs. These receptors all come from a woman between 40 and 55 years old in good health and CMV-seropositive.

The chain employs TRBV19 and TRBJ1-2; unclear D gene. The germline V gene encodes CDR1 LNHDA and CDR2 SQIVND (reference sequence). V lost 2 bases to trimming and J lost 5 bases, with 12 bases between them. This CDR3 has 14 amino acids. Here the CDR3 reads CASSIRDGKYGYTF. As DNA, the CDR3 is TGTGCCAGTAGTATACGGGATGGGAAATATGGCTACACCTTC.

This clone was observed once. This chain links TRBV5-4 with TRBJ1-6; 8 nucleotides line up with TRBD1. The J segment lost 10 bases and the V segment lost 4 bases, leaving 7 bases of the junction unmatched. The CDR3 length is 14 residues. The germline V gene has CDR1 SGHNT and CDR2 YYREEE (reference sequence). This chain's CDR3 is CASSKPGQASPLHF. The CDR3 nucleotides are TGTGCCAGCAGCAAACCGGGACAGGCCTCACCCCTCCACTTT.

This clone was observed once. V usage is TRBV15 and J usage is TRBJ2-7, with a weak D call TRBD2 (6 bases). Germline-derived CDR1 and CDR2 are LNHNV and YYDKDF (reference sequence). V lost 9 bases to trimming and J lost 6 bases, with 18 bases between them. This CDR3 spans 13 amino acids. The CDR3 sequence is CATSEGLPAEQYF. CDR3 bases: TGTGCCACTTCCGAGGGACTCCCCGCCGAGCAGTACTTC.

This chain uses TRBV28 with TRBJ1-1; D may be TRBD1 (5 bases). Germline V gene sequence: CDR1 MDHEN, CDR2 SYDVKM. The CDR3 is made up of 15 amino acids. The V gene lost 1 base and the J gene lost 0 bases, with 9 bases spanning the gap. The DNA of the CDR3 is TGTGCCAGCAGTTTATTTCGGGGGATGAACACTGAAGCTTTCTTT. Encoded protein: CASSLFRGMNTEAFF.

The CDR3 loop is CASSPGQVNTEAFF. The CDR3 DNA is TGTGCCAGCTCACCGGGACAGGTTAACACTGAAGCTTTCTTT. The gene calls are TRBV18 and TRBJ1-1, with 8 bases that match TRBD1. The junction had 2 bases not matched to a gene; V was cut back by 3 bases and J by 2 bases. CDR1 is KGHSH, CDR2 LQKENI, per germline. There are 14 residues in the CDR3.

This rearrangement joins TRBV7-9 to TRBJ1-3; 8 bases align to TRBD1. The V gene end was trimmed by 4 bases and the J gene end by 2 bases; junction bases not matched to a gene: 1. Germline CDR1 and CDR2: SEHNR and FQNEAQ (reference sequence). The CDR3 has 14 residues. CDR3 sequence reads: CASSSTGAGNTIYF. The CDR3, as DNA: TGTGCCAGCAGCTCGACAGGGGCTGGAAACACCATATATTTT.

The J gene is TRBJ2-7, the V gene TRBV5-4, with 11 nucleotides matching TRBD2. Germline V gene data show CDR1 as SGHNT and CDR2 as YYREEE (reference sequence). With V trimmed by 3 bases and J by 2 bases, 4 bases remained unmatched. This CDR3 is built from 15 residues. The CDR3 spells CASSSGLAGTYEQYF. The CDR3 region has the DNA TGTGCCAGCAGCTCCGGACTAGCGGGTACCTACGAGCAGTACTTC. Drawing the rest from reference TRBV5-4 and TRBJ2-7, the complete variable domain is ETGVTQSPTHLIKTRGQQVTLRCSSQSGHNTVSWYQQALGQGPQFIFQYYREEENGRGNFPPRFSGLQFPNYSSELNVNALELDDSALYLCASSSGLAGTYEQYFGPGTRLTVT.

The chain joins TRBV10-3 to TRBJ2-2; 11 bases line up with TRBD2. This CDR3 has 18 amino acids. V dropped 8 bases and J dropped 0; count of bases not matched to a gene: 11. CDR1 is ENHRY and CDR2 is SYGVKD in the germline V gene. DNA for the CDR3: TGTGCCATCCGCGCTCGACTAGCGGGGACTGCGAACACCGGGGAGCTGTTTTTT. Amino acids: CAIRARLAGTANTGELFF.

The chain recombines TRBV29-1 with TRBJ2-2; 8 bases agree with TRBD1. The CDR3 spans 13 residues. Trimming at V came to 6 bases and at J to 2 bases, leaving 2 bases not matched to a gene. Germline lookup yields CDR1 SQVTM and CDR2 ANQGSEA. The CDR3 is CSVGTGNTGELFF. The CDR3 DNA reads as TGCAGCGTGGGGACAGGAAACACCGGGGAGCTGTTTTTT.

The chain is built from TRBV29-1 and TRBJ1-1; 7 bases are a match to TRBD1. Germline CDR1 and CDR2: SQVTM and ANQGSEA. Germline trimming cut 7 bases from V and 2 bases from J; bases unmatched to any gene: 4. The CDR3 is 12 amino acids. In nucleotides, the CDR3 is TGCAGCGCCTGGGACAGAAACACTGAAGCTTTCTTT. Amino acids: CSAWDRNTEAFF.